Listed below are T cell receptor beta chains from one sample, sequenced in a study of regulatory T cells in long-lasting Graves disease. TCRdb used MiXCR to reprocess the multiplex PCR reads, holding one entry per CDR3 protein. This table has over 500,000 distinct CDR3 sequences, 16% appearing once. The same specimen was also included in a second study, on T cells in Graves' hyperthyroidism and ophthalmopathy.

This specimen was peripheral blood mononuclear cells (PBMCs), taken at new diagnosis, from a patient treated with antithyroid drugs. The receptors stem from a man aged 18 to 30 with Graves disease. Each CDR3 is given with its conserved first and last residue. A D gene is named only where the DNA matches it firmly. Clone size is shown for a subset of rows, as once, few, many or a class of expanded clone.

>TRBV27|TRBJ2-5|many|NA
CASSSGHGQETQYF
TGTGCCAGCAGTTCGGGCCACGGCCAAGAGACCCAGTACTTC
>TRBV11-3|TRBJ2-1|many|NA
CASSPRGSYNEQFF
TGTGCCAGCAGCCCCCGCGGTTCCTACAATGAGCAGTTCTTC
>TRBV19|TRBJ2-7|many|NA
CASRVGHYLAYEQYF
TGTGCCAGTAGGGTGGGACACTATCTTGCCTACGAGCAGTACTTC
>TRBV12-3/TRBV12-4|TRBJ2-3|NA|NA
CTIGQGPRGTDTQYF
TGTACCATCGGGCAGGGTCCCCGAGGCACAGATACGCAGTATTTT
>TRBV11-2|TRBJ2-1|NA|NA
CASSRLARTNNEQFF
TGTGCCAGCAGCCGCCTAGCGAGAACCAACAATGAGCAGTTCTTC
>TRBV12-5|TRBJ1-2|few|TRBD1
CASADGTGQGAYYGYTF
TGTGCTAGCGCTGACGGTACGGGACAGGGGGCTTACTATGGCTACACCTTC
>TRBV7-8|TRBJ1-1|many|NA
CASSPQGVSTEAFF
TGTGCCAGCAGCCCGCAGGGCGTGAGCACTGAAGCTTTCTTT
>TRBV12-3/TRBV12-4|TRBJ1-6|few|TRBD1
CASRGTGRSSPLHF
TGTGCCAGCAGAGGGACAGGTCGAAGCTCACCCCTCCACTTT
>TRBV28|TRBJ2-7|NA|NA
CASSLYTGSSYEQYF
TGTGCCAGCAGTTTATACACAGGGAGCTCCTACGAGCAGTACTTC
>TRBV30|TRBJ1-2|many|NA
CAWSPPGTSLYTF
TGTGCCTGGAGTCCCCCGGGGACAAGCCTCTACACCTTC
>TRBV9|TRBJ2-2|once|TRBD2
CASSHGTSGSGRNTGELFF
TGTGCCAGCAGCCACGGGACTAGCGGGAGCGGGCGGAACACCGGGGAGCTGTTTTTT